Listed here is a single TCR beta chain. Its antigen is unidentified. This sample was included in a study of blood T cells in healthy people across ages. Study outcomes and limitations: No conclusive comparison of naive versus antigen-experienced cells was possible with unsorted PBMCs.

A second PCR of 7 to 11 cycles used a sample-barcoded 5' primer and a J-beta primer mix. In TCRdb, the 5' RACE reads were re-called with MiXCR into one record per CDR3 protein. The sample contains approximately 800,000 distinct CDR3 sequences, roughly 35% of which appear only once. V was cut by 3 bases and J by 2 bases, with 16 bases left in between. Germline CDR1 is DFQATT and CDR2 is SNEGSKA (reference sequence). The CDR3 extends over 15 amino acids. Sequencing was performed on blood. The sequence derives from a young man in good health. V gene TRBV20-1 combines with J gene TRBJ2-5; perhaps TRBD2 as D (6 bases). The CDR3 region has the DNA TGCAGTGCTAGTTCGGGCGTAGCGGAACAAGAGACCCAGTACTTC. This gives the protein CSASSGVAEQETQYF.